Below are 31 T cell receptor beta chains sequenced from a single sample in a study of graft-versus-host responses after intestinal transplantation. Their target antigens are unknown. Here immunoSEQ multiplex PCR was the method, and the copy in TCRdb shows in-frame clones only, minus some. The sample lists about 120,000 clones; around 95% were seen once. The sequencing here drew on unstimulated CD8+ T cells sorted from spleen or lymph node cells, taken before intestinal transplant. These receptors originate from a human donor who received an intestinal transplant.

CDR3 region: CASSFGSGRTEAFF. The CDR3 nucleotides are TGTGCCAGCAGTTTTGGGTCAGGGCGGACTGAAGCTTTCTTT. The chain joins TRBV27 to TRBJ1-1; possible D gene TRBD1, 5 bases. V was clipped by 3 bases and J by 5 bases, with 13 bases between them. Germline V gene data show CDR1 as MNHEY and CDR2 as SMNVEV (reference sequence). This CDR3 is 14 amino acids long.

The chain recombines TRBV19 with TRBJ2-3; the match to TRBD2 covers 8 bases. The CDR3 covers 13 residues. V shed 6 bases and J 1 base; nucleotides not matched to a gene: 0. Germline V gives CDR1 LNHDA, CDR2 SQIVND (reference sequence). The CDR3 nucleotides read TGTGCCAGTAGCGGGAGGGGCACAGATACGCAGTATTTT. It translates to CASSGRGTDTQYF.

This sequence joins TRBV5-1 and TRBJ2-1, with 7 bases lining up with TRBD1. The J segment lost 5 bases and the V segment lost 4 bases, leaving 3 bases of the junction unmatched. The CDR3 spans 13 residues. Germline CDR1 and CDR2: SGHRS and YFSETQ. CDR3 nucleotide sequence: TGCGCCAGCAGCCCGGGGACAGACAATGAGCAGTTCTTC. As protein: CASSPGTDNEQFF.

The genes are TRBV7-2 and TRBJ2-3, with 7 bases lining up with TRBD2. The germline CDR1 and CDR2 sequences are SGHTA and FQGNSA. J gave up 4 bases and V 6 bases, and 13 bases lay outside the gene matches. The CDR3 length is 16 residues. CDR3 nucleotides: TGTGCCAGCAGATTACAGGTTTGGACTAGTCCAGATACGCAGTATTTT. Its protein product is CASRLQVWTSPDTQYF.

The gene calls are TRBV19 and TRBJ1-2; 7 nucleotides match TRBD1. Trimming removed 4 bases from V and 4 bases from J; junction bases left unmatched: 3. The CDR3 covers 13 residues. Germline V gives CDR1 LNHDA, CDR2 SQIVND (reference sequence). CDR3 DNA: TGTGCCAGTAGTAGTGCAGGGGGCTATGGCTACACCTTC. Translation gives CASSSAGGYGYTF.

The chain combines TRBV6-5 with TRBJ1-1, with D uncertain. CDR3 length: 13 residues. CDR1 and CDR2 (germline): MNHEY, SVGAGI. V was shortened by 0 bases and J by 0 bases, with 2 bases between the two germline ends. The CDR3 region is CASSYSMNTEAFF. CDR3 nucleotide sequence: TGTGCCAGCAGTTACTCGATGAACACTGAAGCTTTCTTT.

Here the CDR3 reads CASSLGYQGARITEAFF. The CDR3 bases are TGTGCCAGCAGCTTAGGGTACCAGGGGGCGAGGATCACTGAAGCTTTCTTT. The chain employs TRBV7-9 and TRBJ1-1; 8 bases align to TRBD1. Germline trimming cut 1 base from V and 4 bases from J; bases unmatched to any gene: 11. Per germline, CDR1 SEHNR and CDR2 FQNEAQ (reference sequence). The CDR3 length is 17 residues. Full variable domain (missing parts from reference TRBV7-9 and TRBJ1-1): DTGVSQNPRHKITKRGQNVTFRCDPISEHNRLYWYRQTLGQGPEFLTYFQNEAQLEKSRLLSDRFSAERPKGSFSTLEIQRTEQGDSAMYLCASSLGYQGARITEAFFGQGTRLTVV.

V is TRBV7-2 and J is TRBJ2-7; 8 bases align to TRBD2. After removal of 4 bases from V and 3 bases from J, the junction contained 2 bases not matched to a gene. The CDR3 sequence is 13 residues long. From germline, CDR1 is SGHTA and CDR2 FQGNSA. The CDR3 DNA reads TGTGCCAGCAGCTGGACTAGCCGCTACGAGCAGTACTTC. It is translated as CASSWTSRYEQYF.

The chain combines TRBV7-9 with TRBJ2-7; 10 bases line up with TRBD2. V shed 4 bases and J 3 bases; nucleotides not matched to a gene: 15. The CDR3 totals 18 residues. Germline V gives CDR1 SEHNR, CDR2 FQNEAQ (reference sequence). CDR3 region: CASSSPAGTSARFYEQYF. For the CDR3, the DNA is TGTGCCAGCAGCTCCCCGGCCGGGACTAGCGCCCGTTTCTACGAGCAGTACTTC.

The chain combines TRBV9 with TRBJ1-3, with D possibly being TRBD1 (5 bases). The CDR3 has 14 residues. Trimming took 3 bases from V and 7 from J, leaving 14 bases between them. Germline CDR1 is SGDLS and CDR2 is YYNGEE. The CDR3 sequence is CASSASSGGNTIYF. DNA for the CDR3: TGTGCCAGCAGCGCATCCTCCGGGGGGAACACCATATATTTT.

V usage is TRBV7-9 and J usage is TRBJ1-1; TRBD1 agrees at 7 bases. Germline V gene lookup returns CDR1 SEHNR and CDR2 FQNEAQ (reference sequence). The J segment lost 7 bases and the V segment lost 6 bases, leaving 5 bases of the junction unmatched. The CDR3 is 12 amino acids. DNA for the CDR3: TGTGCCAGCAGGCCGGGACAGCTTGAAGCTTTCTTT. Its protein product is CASRPGQLEAFF. The variable domain in full, completed from reference TRBV7-9 and TRBJ1-1, reads DTGVSQNPRHKITKRGQNVTFRCDPISEHNRLYWYRQTLGQGPEFLTYFQNEAQLEKSRLLSDRFSAERPKGSFSTLEIQRTEQGDSAMYLCASRPGQLEAFFGQGTRLTVV.

The CDR3 loop is CASTGLAGSSYEQYF. CDR3 nucleotides: TGTGCCAGCACCGGACTAGCGGGGAGCTCCTACGAGCAGTACTTC. The gene calls are TRBV7-9 and TRBJ2-7; 12 nucleotides agree with TRBD2. J lost 0 bases, V lost 7 bases, and 4 bases had no gene match. The CDR3 runs 15 residues. Germline V CDR1 and CDR2: SEHNR, FQNEAQ (reference sequence).

The rearrangement joins TRBV7-2 to TRBJ1-1; D is unresolved. Germline V lookup: CDR1 SGHTA, CDR2 FQGNSA. The CDR3 extends over 14 amino acids. Trimming took off 2 bases at V and 1 base at J, with 8 bases between the two ends. DNA of the CDR3: TGTGCCAGCAGCTTATACTTGAAGAACACTGAAGCTTTCTTT. Residues: CASSLYLKNTEAFF.

Here the CDR3 reads CASSLTTGNTEAFF. The CDR3 bases are TGTGCCAGCAGCTTGACCACAGGGAACACTGAAGCTTTCTTT. This sequence joins TRBV7-2 and TRBJ1-1; possibly TRBD1 for D (5 bases). CDR3 length: 14 amino acids. V was clipped by 3 bases and J by 1 base, with 9 bases between them. The germline V gene has CDR1 SGHTA and CDR2 FQGNSA.

The chain links TRBV28 to TRBJ2-1, with D tentatively TRBD1 (6 bases). The CDR3 extends over 16 amino acids. The V and J ends lost 1 base and 5 bases respectively, with 15 bases between them. CDR1 MDHEN and CDR2 SYDVKM come from the germline V gene. The CDR3 sequence: CASSLLGAHSNNEQFF. The CDR3 region has the DNA TGTGCCAGCAGTTTATTGGGGGCCCACTCTAACAATGAGCAGTTCTTC.

V usage is TRBV6-5 and J usage is TRBJ1-5; a weak D match, TRBD1 (5 bases). Between the trimmed V and J ends, which lost 8 bases and 10 bases, there was a span of 15 bases. The CDR3 spans 12 residues. In germline, CDR1 is MNHEY, CDR2 SVGAGI. The CDR3 coding sequence is TGTGCCAGCTGGACAAGCGAGAAACCCCAGCATTTT. Its protein is CASWTSEKPQHF.

This chain joins TRBV19 and TRBJ1-4, with 7 bases fitting TRBD1. In germline, CDR1 is LNHDA, CDR2 SQIVND (reference sequence). The V gene end was trimmed by 6 bases and the J gene end by 7 bases; junction bases not matched to a gene: 2. CDR3 length equals 12 residues. This chain's CDR3 is CASRTGSEKLFF. DNA of the CDR3: TGTGCCAGTAGGACAGGGAGTGAAAAACTGTTTTTT.

This chain connects TRBV5-8 to TRBJ1-6; D uncertain. Germline-derived CDR1 and CDR2 are SGHTS and YDEGEE. V was shortened by 0 bases and J by 7 bases, with 5 bases between the two germline ends. This CDR3 is 13 amino acids long. The CDR3 DNA sequence: TGTGCCAGCAGCTTGGGTCCGAATTCACCCCTCCACTTT. Its translation: CASSLGPNSPLHF.

This rearrangement joins TRBV6-5 to TRBJ2-1; tentatively, D is TRBD2 (6 bases). The CDR3 sequence is 16 residues long. The V end lost 2 bases, the J end lost 0 bases, and 11 bases lay between the germline ends. Per germline, CDR1 MNHEY and CDR2 SVGAGI. The CDR3 protein is CASSYRDSSSYNEQFF. The CDR3 nucleotides read TGTGCCAGCAGTTACCGGGACTCGAGCTCCTACAATGAGCAGTTCTTC.

The rearrangement links TRBV10-3 to TRBJ2-3; D remains ambiguous. Deletions cut 2 bases from V and 1 base from J, with 13 bases between. This CDR3 is 16 amino acids long. Germline loops: CDR1 ENHRY, CDR2 SYGVKD. The CDR3 region is CAISEGSWFGTDTQYF. In DNA form, the CDR3 reads TGTGCCATCAGTGAGGGCTCCTGGTTCGGCACAGATACGCAGTATTTT.

The chain couples TRBV29-1 to TRBJ2-5; D possibly corresponds to TRBD2 (6 bases). Germline assignment: CDR1 SQVTM and CDR2 ANQGSEA. CDR3 length: 12 amino acids. V was trimmed by 7 bases and J by 3 bases, leaving 12 bases between them. CDR3 DNA sequence: TGCAGCGCCTCGGGAGTAAAAGAGACCCAGTACTTC. Translating gives CSASGVKETQYF.

The V call is TRBV28, the J call TRBJ2-2, with TRBD1 identical over 7 bases. This CDR3 region has 14 residues. The V segment lost 4 bases and the J segment 7 bases; nucleotides outside the gene matches: 6. Germline CDR1 MDHEN, CDR2 SYDVKM. CDR3 amino acids: CASSSDRPVGELFF. CDR3 bases: TGTGCCAGCAGTTCGGACAGGCCGGTCGGGGAGCTGTTTTTT.

This rearrangement joins TRBV11-2 to TRBJ2-5; 14 bases line up with TRBD2. CDR1 and CDR2 from the germline V gene are SGHAT and FQNNGV. V lost 5 bases, J lost 5 bases, and 7 bases stayed unmatched. This CDR3 spans 16 amino acids. This CDR3 is CASSPGTSGSGETQYF. CDR3 sequence (DNA): TGTGCCAGCAGCCCCGGGACTAGCGGGAGTGGGGAGACCCAGTACTTC.

The V gene is TRBV5-1, the J gene TRBJ2-7, with 8 bases aligning to TRBD2. This CDR3 has 15 residues. Germline assignment: CDR1 SGHRS and CDR2 YFSETQ. Germline trimming cut 5 bases from V and 1 base from J; bases unmatched to any gene: 8. CDR3 loop: CASSLRGGRSYEQYF. The CDR3 DNA follows: TGCGCCAGCAGTCTGCGGGGCGGGAGGTCCTACGAGCAGTACTTC.

The chain uses TRBV21-1 and TRBJ2-7; the table's TRBD1 call for D was not verified on the DNA. TRBV21-1 is shown as a pseudogene. The CDR3 consists of 15 residues. As DNA, the CDR3 is TGTGCCAGCAGCAAAGGGTTGTGGCCCCTGGTCGAGCAGTACTTC. Translating it yields CASSKGLWPLVEQYF.

This clone was seen only once. This chain links TRBV29-1 with TRBJ2-1; no firm D call. V lost 0 bases and J 11 bases, leaving 11 bases between the germline ends. The length of the CDR3 is 12 residues. Germline CDR1 and CDR2: SQVTM and ANQGSEA. The CDR3 loop reads CSVEDDLKQQFF. In DNA form, the CDR3 reads TGCAGCGTTGAAGATGACCTAAAGCAGCAGTTCTTC.

The count of this clone is one. This rearrangement joins TRBV11-2 to TRBJ1-2; D is unclear. The CDR3 is 12 residues long. V lost 5 bases and J lost 8, with 12 bases in between. Germline CDR1 is SGHAT and CDR2 is FQNNGV. The CDR3 loop is CASSTGRAGYTF. The DNA of the CDR3 is TGTGCCAGCAGCACCGGACGGGCCGGCTACACCTTC.

The gene calls are TRBV27 and TRBJ2-5; TRBD2 matches at 16 bases. The CDR3 consists of 19 residues. Germline loops: CDR1 MNHEY, CDR2 SMNVEV (reference sequence). The ends lost 5 bases at V and 4 bases at J; junction bases unmatched: 13. CDR3: CASSPGLAGGPHVTETQYF. The DNA for the CDR3 is TGTGCCAGCAGTCCGGGACTAGCGGGAGGGCCTCATGTTACAGAGACCCAGTACTTC.

V usage is TRBV11-1 and J usage is TRBJ2-1; unclear D gene. The germline V gene has CDR1 SGHAT and CDR2 FQDESV (reference sequence). Trimming took 4 bases from V and 0 from J, leaving 16 bases between them. The CDR3 is 17 residues long. CDR3 sequence: CASSSPVRLSSYNEQFF. The DNA for the CDR3 is TGTGCCAGCAGCTCCCCGGTCCGGTTAAGCTCCTACAATGAGCAGTTCTTC.

The V and J genes are TRBV28 and TRBJ2-5; weak D call: TRBD1 (5 bases). The germline gives CDR1 MDHEN, CDR2 SYDVKM. V was shortened by 3 bases and J by 7 bases, with 24 bases between the two germline ends. There are 17 residues in the CDR3. The CDR3 loop is CASSFKQGGSDFGTQYF. In DNA form, the CDR3 reads TGTGCCAGCAGTTTCAAGCAGGGTGGGTCTGATTTCGGGACCCAGTACTTC.

This clone was counted only a few times. V and J are TRBV7-6 and TRBJ1-3, with a possible D match to TRBD1 (6 bases). This CDR3 comprises 13 residues. Trimming removed 2 bases at V and 8 bases at J, with 10 bases between. Germline V gives CDR1 SGHVS, CDR2 FNYEAQ. The chain's CDR3 is CASSLFRGDTIYF. CDR3 in DNA: TGTGCCAGCAGCTTATTCAGGGGAGACACCATATATTTT.